A single sample gave rise to the 13 T cell receptor beta chains below, sequenced in a study of PD-L1 blockade in urothelial cancer. Time point: pretreatment peripheral blood. Assay: immunoSEQ multiplex PCR; the TCRdb copy retains only in-frame clones and omits some. The sample includes under 80,000 clones, about four fifths of them seen just once. The input for sequencing was PBMCs, taken around atezolizumab (anti-PD-L1) treatment. The receptors come from a man in his 70s with urothelial cancer.

V and J are TRBV5-1 and TRBJ2-1; weak D call: TRBD1 (6 bases). The V and J ends lost 6 bases and 7 bases respectively, with 20 bases between them. The CDR3 extends over 15 amino acids. Per germline, CDR1 SGHRS and CDR2 YFSETQ. CDR3 residues: CASILDPGTINEQFF. The CDR3 DNA follows: TGCGCCAGCATTCTCGATCCCGGGACAATAAATGAGCAGTTCTTC.

The chain links TRBV6-6 to TRBJ1-1; D gene ambiguous. Germline values: CDR1 MNHNY, CDR2 SVGAGI (reference sequence). V shed 10 bases and J shed 4 bases, with 7 bases lying between them. The CDR3 length is 10 residues. The CDR3: CATRLTEAFF. CDR3 in DNA: TGTGCCACTAGACTCACTGAAGCTTTCTTT.

The chain joins TRBV6-6 to TRBJ1-1; D ambiguous. There are 15 residues in the CDR3. The germline gives CDR1 MNHNY, CDR2 SVGAGI (reference sequence). Trimming shortened V by 7 bases and J by 2 bases, and 17 bases separated the two germline ends. This CDR3 reads CASIAGGFGNTEAFF. CDR3 coding DNA: TGTGCCAGCATCGCGGGAGGGTTTGGAAACACTGAAGCTTTCTTT.

CDR3 protein: CAAGGDYGYTF. The CDR3 DNA sequence: TGTGCCGCTGGGGGGGACTATGGCTACACCTTC. The chain carries TRBV10-3 and TRBJ1-2, with D perhaps matching TRBD1 (5 bases). This CDR3 has 11 amino acids. The V end was cut by 11 bases, the J end by 3 bases, with 10 bases between. Germline CDR1 reads ENHRY; CDR2 reads SYGVKD.

This clone came up many times. This chain uses TRBV9 with TRBJ2-1; D is uncertain. Trimming shortened V by 0 bases and J by 5 bases, and 9 bases separated the two germline ends. The CDR3 has 14 amino acids. Germline values: CDR1 SGDLS, CDR2 YYNGEE. CDR3 amino acids: CASSVDVADNEQFF. CDR3 coding DNA: TGTGCCAGCAGCGTAGATGTGGCCGACAATGAGCAGTTCTTC.

The chain recombines TRBV9 with TRBJ2-2; 10 nucleotides line up with TRBD2. Germline CDR1 SGDLS, CDR2 YYNGEE. This CDR3 spans 15 amino acids. Germline trimming cut 3 bases from V and 6 bases from J; bases unmatched to any gene: 5. This CDR3 reads CASSDLAGVSGELFF. In DNA, the CDR3 is TGTGCCAGCAGCGACCTAGCGGGAGTGTCCGGGGAGCTGTTTTTT. Supplemented by reference TRBV9 and TRBJ2-2, the full variable domain reads DSGVTQTPKHLITATGQRVTLRCSPRSGDLSVYWYQQSLDQGLQFLIQYYNGEERAKGNILERFSAQQFPDLHSELNLSSLELGDSALYFCASSDLAGVSGELFFGEGSRLTVL.

The chain uses TRBV19 and TRBJ2-3, with a possible D match to TRBD2 (5 bases). Germline assignment: CDR1 LNHDA and CDR2 SQIVND (reference sequence). The V gene lost 9 bases and the J gene lost 6 bases, with 10 bases spanning the gap. The CDR3 runs to 11 residues. The CDR3 sequence: CASRLRDTQYF. The CDR3 nucleotides read TGTGCCAGCCGACTACGGGATACGCAGTATTTT.

This sequence joins TRBV4-1 and TRBJ1-5, with a tentative D call TRBD1 (5 bases). Germline CDR1 MGHRA, CDR2 YSYEKL. Trimming removed 0 bases from V and 2 bases from J, with 14 bases in between. This CDR3 has 17 amino acids. CDR3 amino acids: CASSQDPGGVGNQPQHF. The CDR3 DNA reads as TGCGCCAGCAGCCAAGATCCTGGAGGGGTTGGCAATCAGCCCCAGCATTTT.

The rearrangement links TRBV27 to TRBJ2-3; 8 nucleotides line up with TRBD2. The junction had 8 bases not matched to a gene; V was cut back by 2 bases and J by 7 bases. The CDR3 totals 15 residues. In germline, CDR1 is MNHEY, CDR2 SMNVEV (reference sequence). For the CDR3, the DNA is TGTGCCAGCAGTTTAGGAACGGGAGGGTTGTATACGCAGTATTTT. Its translation: CASSLGTGGLYTQYF.

The J gene is TRBJ2-1, the V gene TRBV6-1; possibly TRBD1 for D (6 bases). Trimming left V 4 bases short and J 7 bases short, with 8 bases between. The CDR3 is made up of 12 amino acids. Per germline, CDR1 MNHNS and CDR2 SASEGT. The CDR3 region has the DNA TGTGCCAGCAGTGCGGACAGAAATGAGCAGTTCTTC. It yields the protein CASSADRNEQFF.

The rearrangement uses TRBV5-1 and TRBJ2-1; D is perhaps TRBD1 (5 bases). CDR3 length equals 14 residues. Trimming took 4 bases from V and 4 from J, leaving 12 bases between them. Germline V gives CDR1 SGHRS, CDR2 YFSETQ. The CDR3 sequence: CASSIDSSYNEQFF. CDR3 DNA sequence: TGCGCCAGCAGCATAGACAGCTCTTACAATGAGCAGTTCTTC. Filled out from reference TRBV5-1 and TRBJ2-1, the complete variable domain reads KAGVTQTPRYLIKTRGQQVTLSCSPISGHRSVSWYQQTPGQGLQFLFEYFSETQRNKGNFPGRFSGRQFSNSRSEMNVSTLELGDSALYLCASSIDSSYNEQFFGPGTRLTVL.

The V call is TRBV6-1, the J call TRBJ2-3; D possibly corresponds to TRBD1 (5 bases). The CDR3 has 14 amino acids. The V gene's germline CDR1 is MNHNS and CDR2 SASEGT. Deletions cut 6 bases from V and 2 bases from J, with 12 bases between. CDR3 loop: CASSLDSHTDTQYF. In nucleotides, the CDR3 is TGTGCCAGCAGCCTTGACAGTCACACAGATACGCAGTATTTT.

J is TRBJ2-7 and V is TRBV30; no clear D gene. The CDR3 is made up of 14 amino acids. Deletions cut 1 base from V and 5 bases from J, with 15 bases between. CDR1 is GTSNPN and CDR2 is SVGIG in the germline V gene (reference sequence). CDR3 nucleotides: TGTGCCTGGAGTGGACCTCTAGTTCCCCACGAGCAGTACTTC. Translating it yields CAWSGPLVPHEQYF.